A single sample is the source of the 6 T cell receptor beta chains below, sequenced in a study of OX40 agonist ivuxolimab in advanced cancers. TCRdb's copy holds only in-frame clones and misses some; the assay was immunoSEQ multiplex PCR. The sample records just under 20,000 clones, more than 70% being singletons. The sequencing here drew on CD4+ or CD8+ T cells sorted from blood, taken in a trial of the OX40 agonist ivuxolimab. The receptors here all came from an adult with an advanced solid tumor such as melanoma, head and neck, liver or kidney cancer.

This chain uses TRBV11-2 with TRBJ2-5; TRBD2 aligns across 11 bases. J gave up 6 bases and V 4 bases, and 10 bases lay outside the gene matches. Per germline, CDR1 SGHAT and CDR2 FQNNGV. CDR3 length equals 16 residues. The DNA of the CDR3 is TGTGCCAGCAGCTCACTTACTAGCGGGAGTTGGAAGACCCAGTACTTC. It encodes CASSSLTSGSWKTQYF. The full variable domain, completed using reference TRBV11-2 and TRBJ2-5, is EAGVAQSPRYKIIEKRQSVAFWCNPISGHATLYWYQQILGQGPKLLIQFQNNGVVDDSQLPKDRFSAERLKGVDSTLKIQPAKLEDSAVYLCASSSLTSGSWKTQYFGPGTRLLVL.

V usage is TRBV5-6 and J usage is TRBJ2-1, with unresolved D. V shed 3 bases and J shed 0 bases, with 22 bases lying between them. Germline V gene lookup returns CDR1 SGHDT and CDR2 YYEEEE. This CDR3 contains 19 residues. CDR3 in amino acids: CASSSHSGSPKTSYNEQFF. For the CDR3, the DNA is TGTGCCAGCAGCTCCCACTCCGGTAGCCCTAAAACCTCCTACAATGAGCAGTTCTTC. Complete variable domain (other parts from reference TRBV5-6 and TRBJ2-1): DAGVTQSPTHLIKTRGQQVTLRCSPKSGHDTVSWYQQALGQGPQFIFQYYEEEERQRGNFPDRFSGHQFPNYSSELNVNALLLGDSALYLCASSSHSGSPKTSYNEQFFGPGTRLTVL.

The chain couples TRBV19 to TRBJ1-5; D is uncertain. The germline V and J ends were trimmed by 5 bases and 0 bases, with 8 bases remaining between them. The CDR3 extends over 14 amino acids. CDR1 is LNHDA and CDR2 is SQIVND in the germline V gene (reference sequence). CDR3 in amino acids: CASSAVYSNQPQHF. In DNA form, the CDR3 reads TGTGCCAGTAGTGCCGTCTATAGCAATCAGCCCCAGCATTTT.

V usage is TRBV15 and J usage is TRBJ1-4; perhaps TRBD1 as D (5 bases). The germline V and J ends were trimmed by 3 bases and 7 bases, with 21 bases remaining between them. The CDR3 loop spans 17 amino acids. Germline V lookup: CDR1 LNHNV, CDR2 YYDKDF (reference sequence). This CDR3 is CATSRVRDLAGSEKLFF. CDR3 nucleotide sequence: TGTGCCACCAGCAGGGTACGGGACTTAGCAGGGAGTGAAAAACTGTTTTTT.

The chain combines TRBV14 with TRBJ2-3; D gene unclear. V lost 4 bases, J lost 2 bases, and 7 bases lay in between. CDR1 SGHDN and CDR2 FVKESK come from the germline V gene. The CDR3 contains 13 residues. For the CDR3, the DNA is TGTGCCAGCAGCCTTTCGACCACAGATACGCAGTATTTT. It is translated as CASSLSTTDTQYF.

The rearrangement joins TRBV21-1 to TRBJ2-2; the table's D call TRBD2 went unverified against the DNA. TRBV21-1 is a listed pseudogene. CDR3 length: 16 amino acids. The CDR3 bases are TGTGCCAGCAAGAGGAACTGGACTGAGAACACCGGGGAGCTGTTTTTT. Translating gives CASKRNWTENTGELFF.